One and the same sample provided the 10 T cell receptor beta chains below, sequenced in a study of regulatory T cells in long-lasting Graves disease (dated by TCRdb to the early 2020s). This sample's time point label indicates: newly diagnosed GD, antithyroid drugs for less than 3 months. For both TCR sequencing and RNA sequencing, RNA was extracted from PBMCs in TRIzol. The protocol used for the library was multiplex PCR. Data came from an Illumina HiSeq 4000. To build TCR beta libraries, CDR3 regions were amplified by Arm-PCR using iRepertoire HTBI primers. Starting from the raw public reads, TCRdb applied fastp trimming at Q25, assembled clones with MiXCR and retained in-frame beta chains. Entries are consolidated by CDR3 protein sequence, retaining the most common genes and DNA. This sample has approximately 360,000 distinct CDR3 sequences in its table, and approximately 12% of those were observed once. Approximately 17% of the sample comes from the top ten.

These data are also associated with another study on T cells in Graves' hyperthyroidism and ophthalmopathy.

The material was peripheral blood mononuclear cells (PBMCs), obtained at new diagnosis, from a patient treated with antithyroid drugs. Source of these receptors: a woman aged 18-29 years with Graves disease. Donor details come from another sample of the same person, matched by shared clones.

This clonotype appeared many times. V gene TRBV27 combines with J gene TRBJ1-6, with D unclear. This CDR3 contains 12 residues. V lost 5 bases to trimming and J lost 9 bases, with 8 bases between them. Germline CDR1 is MNHEY and CDR2 is SMNVEV (reference sequence). In nucleotides, the CDR3 is TGTGCCAGCAGTCTCCGTGGTTCACCCCTCCACTTT. Protein sequence: CASSLRGSPLHF.

This clonotype has a count of ten or more. V and J are TRBV30 and TRBJ1-2; D possibly corresponds to TRBD1 (6 bases). CDR1 and CDR2 from the germline V gene are GTSNPN and SVGIG (reference sequence). The V and J ends lost 4 bases and 7 bases respectively, with 10 bases between them. CDR3 length: 11 residues. The CDR3 sequence: CAWTGAGGYTF. CDR3 sequence (DNA): TGTGCCTGGACAGGGGCGGGTGGCTACACCTTC. Full variable domain (missing parts from reference TRBV30 and TRBJ1-2): SQTIHQWPATLVQPVGSPLSLECTVEGTSNPNLYWYRQAAGRGLQLLFYSVGIGQISSEVPQNLSASRPQDRQFILSSKKLLLSDSGFYLCAWTGAGGYTFGSGTRLTVV.

In this sample, this clonotype turned up many times. This rearrangement joins TRBV30 to TRBJ1-1; D perhaps matches TRBD1 (5 bases). The ends were cut back, 5 bases at V and 14 bases at J, with 21 bases in the middle. Looked up from germline, CDR1 is GTSNPN and CDR2 is SVGIG (reference sequence). The CDR3 totals 12 residues. CDR3 amino acids: CAWAPGPLNCFF. The DNA of the CDR3 is TGTGCCTGGGCCCCGGGACCCCTGAATTGCTTCTTT.

This clonotype was observed a few times. The V call is TRBV7-3, the J call TRBJ1-1; perhaps TRBD1 as D (5 bases). Trimming shortened V by 0 bases and J by 5 bases, and 13 bases separated the two germline ends. The germline gives CDR1 SGHTA, CDR2 FQGTGA. The CDR3 loop spans 15 amino acids. The CDR3 DNA is TGTGCCAGCAGCTTAACGTCTCCAGGGCGTACTGAAGCTTTCTTT. It specifies CASSLTSPGRTEAFF. Together with reference TRBV7-3 and TRBJ1-1, the CDR3 gives the full variable domain: GAGVSQTPSNKVTEKGKYVELRCDPISGHTALYWYRQSLGQGPEFLIYFQGTGAADDSGLPNDRFFAVRPEGSVSTLKIQRTERGDSAVYLCASSLTSPGRTEAFFGQGTRLTVV.

In its sample, this clonotype was seen a few times. This chain uses TRBV20-1 with TRBJ1-2; D is unclear. V was shortened by 7 bases and J by 3 bases, with 9 bases between the two germline ends. The CDR3 runs 11 residues. The V gene's germline CDR1 is DFQATT and CDR2 SNEGSKA (reference sequence). The CDR3 DNA follows: TGCAGTGGGAATGGGGACTATGGCTACACCTTC. Its protein product is CSGNGDYGYTF.

CDR3 residues: CSASATYEQYF. The CDR3 coding sequence is TGCAGTGCTAGTGCGACCTACGAGCAGTACTTC. The chain joins TRBV20-1 to TRBJ2-7; D unclear. There are 11 residues in the CDR3. CDR1 is DFQATT and CDR2 is SNEGSKA in the germline V gene (reference sequence). V lost 3 bases to trimming and J lost 2 bases, with 5 bases between them.

This chain joins TRBV28 and TRBJ1-5; D is unclear. V lost 4 bases and J 6 bases, leaving 16 bases between the germline ends. Germline V gene data show CDR1 as MDHEN and CDR2 as SYDVKM. The CDR3 has 15 amino acids. The chain's CDR3 is CASSSPAVLGQPQHF. CDR3 sequence (DNA): TGTGCCAGCAGTTCCCCGGCCGTCCTCGGTCAGCCCCAGCATTTT.

This clonotype was recorded many times. The rearrangement joins TRBV2 to TRBJ2-1; TRBD2 might be the D (5 bases). The CDR3 has 18 amino acids. In germline, CDR1 is SNHLY, CDR2 FYNNEI. Trimming took 3 bases from V and 4 from J, leaving 22 bases between them. CDR3 bases: TGTGCCAGCAGTGACTTGACTTTAACCTTCGGGGTATACAATGAGCAGTTCTTC. Protein: CASSDLTLTFGVYNEQFF.

J is TRBJ2-1 and V is TRBV2; no clear D. V lost 4 bases and J 0 bases, leaving 13 bases between the germline ends. Germline V gives CDR1 SNHLY, CDR2 FYNNEI. The CDR3 has 16 amino acids. The CDR3 DNA reads as TGTGCCAGCAGTGGGGTGGATAATGGCTCCTACAATGAGCAGTTCTTC. Translating it yields CASSGVDNGSYNEQFF. The complete variable domain, with remaining parts taken from reference TRBV2 and TRBJ2-1, reads EPEVTQTPSHQVTQMGQEVILRCVPISNHLYFYWYRQILGQKVEFLVSFYNNEISEKSEIFDDQFSVERPDGSNFTLKIRSTKLEDSAMYFCASSGVDNGSYNEQFFGPGTRLTVL.

This clonotype was observed at least ten times. V gene TRBV12-5 combines with J gene TRBJ2-5; 9 nucleotides line up with TRBD1. CDR3 length: 15 amino acids. Germline V lookup: CDR1 LGHNT, CDR2 FRNRAP. V shed 5 bases and J 5 bases; nucleotides not matched to a gene: 9. CDR3 sequence (DNA): TGTGCTAGTGGTCCGGGACAGGGTCAGGGGGAGACCCAGTACTTC. Protein: CASGPGQGQGETQYF.